This passage covers 27 T cell receptor beta chains from one sample sequenced in a study of T cell repertoires in cytomegalovirus infection. TCRdb ran MiXCR on the reads and lists one entry per CDR3 protein. The sample gives 570,000 or so distinct CDR3 sequences, 35% to 50% of which show up once; roughly 50% is in the top ten. These receptors have no known antigen. The material was cultured PBMCs, obtained from culture after CMV antigen stimulation. The receptors originated from a human donor in good health (CMV status not recorded). Some clones in this sample may be carry-over from other donors' samples.

The gene calls are TRBV28 and TRBJ2-7, with 7 bases fitting TRBD1. The length of the CDR3 is 12 residues. CDR1 is MDHEN and CDR2 is SYDVKM in the germline V gene. V shed 7 bases and J 6 bases; nucleotides not matched to a gene: 6. CDR3 protein: CASTPAGGEQYF. CDR3 nucleotides: TGTGCCAGCACCCCCGCAGGGGGCGAGCAGTACTTC.

The chain couples TRBV7-2 to TRBJ1-6; tentative D call: TRBD1 (6 bases). CDR1 and CDR2 from the germline V gene are SGHTA and FQGNSA. This CDR3 is 18 amino acids long. V was trimmed by 1 base and J by 4 bases, leaving 17 bases between them. The CDR3 loop reads CASSLGPAGAKYNSPLHF. CDR3 nucleotide sequence: TGTGCCAGCAGCTTAGGACCCGCAGGGGCGAAATATAATTCACCCCTCCACTTT. Filled out from reference TRBV7-2 and TRBJ1-6, the complete variable domain reads GAGVSQSPSNKVTEKGKDVELRCDPISGHTALYWYRQSLGQGLEFLIYFQGNSAPDKSGLPSDRFSAERTGGSVSTLTIQRTQQEDSAVYLCASSLGPAGAKYNSPLHFGNGTRLTVT.

This clonotype was detected a few times. This chain links TRBV7-2 with TRBJ2-3, with D possibly matching TRBD2 (5 bases). V lost 5 bases, J lost 0 bases, and 12 bases lay in between. Germline V lookup: CDR1 SGHTA, CDR2 FQGNSA. The CDR3 has 15 amino acids. In DNA, the CDR3 is TGTGCCAGCAGCCCGCCGGGGTCTAGCACAGATACGCAGTATTTT. Translating it yields CASSPPGSSTDTQYF.

The J gene is TRBJ1-1, the V gene TRBV6-1, with D unresolved. Germline V gene lookup returns CDR1 MNHNS and CDR2 SASEGT. This CDR3 spans 13 amino acids. With 8 bases removed from V and 2 bases from J, the gap between germline ends came to 12 bases. CDR3: CASLRGVNTEAFF. In nucleotides, the CDR3 is TGTGCCAGCCTCCGCGGGGTTAACACTGAAGCTTTCTTT.

The CDR3 DNA follows: TGTGCCAGCAGTCGTAAAGATGAAGCTTTCTTT. It is translated as CASSRKDEAFF. The chain joins TRBV6-1 to TRBJ1-1; no clear D gene. The CDR3 has 11 residues. V was shortened by 5 bases and J by 7 bases, with 8 bases between the two germline ends. Germline V CDR1 and CDR2: MNHNS, SASEGT.

The chain is built from TRBV19 and TRBJ2-5; D may be TRBD2 (6 bases). Trimming took 1 base from V and 7 from J, leaving 10 bases between them. Germline V gives CDR1 LNHDA, CDR2 SQIVND (reference sequence). There are 13 residues in the CDR3. The CDR3 DNA is TGTGCCAGTAGTATAGGTCTGGAGGGGACCCAGTACTTC. This gives the protein CASSIGLEGTQYF.

The table lists this clonotype with many counts. This sequence joins TRBV7-8 and TRBJ1-1, with unresolved D. Germline values: CDR1 SGHVS, CDR2 FQNEAQ. Deletions cut 3 bases from V and 1 base from J, with 12 bases between. The CDR3 has 15 amino acids. This CDR3 is CASSLSVSPNTEAFF. DNA for the CDR3: TGTGCCAGCAGCTTGAGTGTCAGCCCGAACACTGAAGCTTTCTTT.

The chain has TRBV5-1 and TRBJ1-1; tentative D call: TRBD1 (6 bases). The CDR3 contains 14 residues. The germline V and J ends were trimmed by 3 bases and 1 base, with 10 bases remaining between them. The germline V gene encodes CDR1 SGHRS and CDR2 YFSETQ. DNA of the CDR3: TGCGCCAGCAGCTCGCTGGGACAGAACACTGAAGCTTTCTTT. The encoded protein is CASSSLGQNTEAFF.

The DNA for the CDR3 is TGTGCCAGCAAGGGTTTAGGGAGTGAGGAGACCCAGTACTTC. Amino acids: CASKGLGSEETQYF. This chain joins TRBV3-1 and TRBJ2-5; TRBD2 is a possible D gene (5 bases). Germline V gives CDR1 LGHDT, CDR2 YNNKEL (reference sequence). Deletions cut 7 bases from V and 5 bases from J, with 17 bases between. This CDR3 has 14 amino acids.

The V gene is TRBV7-8, the J gene TRBJ2-7, with TRBD1 identical over 9 bases. Germline V gene data show CDR1 as SGHVS and CDR2 as FQNEAQ. The CDR3 has 15 amino acids. Trimming cost V 5 bases and J 2 bases; bases outside gene matches: 7. In DNA, the CDR3 is TGTGCCAGCAGCCTCGACAGGGGGTCCCCCTACGAGCAGTACTTC. This translates into CASSLDRGSPYEQYF.

The genes are TRBV11-3 and TRBJ2-1, with D perhaps assigned TRBD1 or TRBD2 (5 bases each). The CDR3 runs to 13 residues. CDR1 SGHNT and CDR2 YENEEA come from the germline V gene. Trimming stripped 4 bases from V and 9 bases from J, with 13 bases between. The CDR3, as DNA: TGTGCCAGCAGCTCACATGCAGGGACTGAGCAGTTCTTC. As protein: CASSSHAGTEQFF.

This chain connects TRBV12-3 or TRBV12-4 to TRBJ1-1; D ambiguous. This CDR3 has 13 residues. V was clipped by 2 bases and J by 0 bases, with 4 bases between them. For the CDR3, the DNA is TGTGCCAGCAGTTTAAATCTGAACACTGAAGCTTTCTTT. It translates to CASSLNLNTEAFF.

The J gene is TRBJ1-1, the V gene TRBV20-1, with 7 nucleotides matching TRBD1. There are 14 residues in the CDR3. With V trimmed by 5 bases and J by 2 bases, 8 bases remained unmatched. Looked up from germline, CDR1 is DFQATT and CDR2 is SNEGSKA (reference sequence). The CDR3 DNA reads as TGCAGTGCTCGCGACAGGGTGGGAAACACTGAAGCTTTCTTT. It specifies CSARDRVGNTEAFF.

This chain uses TRBV5-1 with TRBJ1-1, with 7 bases that match TRBD1. V dropped 4 bases and J dropped 0; count of bases not matched to a gene: 9. The CDR3 contains 16 residues. The V gene's germline CDR1 is SGHRS and CDR2 YFSETQ. CDR3 sequence: CASSPRQGKMNTEAFF. CDR3 nucleotide sequence: TGCGCCAGCAGCCCCCGACAGGGTAAAATGAACACTGAAGCTTTCTTT.

The rearrangement uses TRBV25-1 and TRBJ2-2; D remains ambiguous. Looked up from germline, CDR1 is MGHDK and CDR2 is SYGVNS. The CDR3 sequence is 14 residues long. The V end lost 4 bases, the J end lost 0 bases, and 6 bases lay between the germline ends. CDR3 protein: CASSGHPNTGELFF. DNA for the CDR3: TGTGCCAGCAGTGGTCACCCGAACACCGGGGAGCTGTTTTTT.

This clonotype was observed a handful of times. The chain combines TRBV20-1 with TRBJ1-5; possible D gene TRBD1, 5 bases. V lost 6 bases, J lost 7 bases, and 13 bases lay in between. The CDR3 sequence is 12 residues long. Germline values: CDR1 DFQATT, CDR2 SNEGSKA (reference sequence). CDR3 protein: CSASAGNQPQHF. In nucleotides, the CDR3 is TGCAGTGCGTCGGCAGGGAACCAGCCCCAGCATTTT.

This clonotype was picked up many times. The V call is TRBV7-6, the J call TRBJ2-5; 7 nucleotides line up with TRBD1. The CDR3 is made up of 16 amino acids. CDR1 SGHVS and CDR2 FNYEAQ come from the germline V gene. J lost 0 bases, V lost 2 bases, and 6 bases had no gene match. The CDR3 coding sequence is TGTGCCAGCAGCTTACCCGGGACAGAGTACCAAGAGACCCAGTACTTC. It yields the protein CASSLPGTEYQETQYF. Full variable domain (missing parts from reference TRBV7-6 and TRBJ2-5): GAGVSQSPRYKVTKRGQDVALRCDPISGHVSLYWYRQALGQGPEFLTYFNYEAQQDKSGLPNDRFSAERPEGSISTLTIQRTEQRDSAMYRCASSLPGTEYQETQYFGPGTRLLVL.

The rearrangement joins TRBV20-1 to TRBJ2-3; D ambiguous. Trimming stripped 0 bases from V and 4 bases from J, with 5 bases between. The CDR3 loop spans 12 amino acids. From germline, CDR1 is DFQATT and CDR2 SNEGSKA (reference sequence). CDR3 DNA sequence: TGCAGTGCTAGAGATAATGCAGATACGCAGTATTTT. Translating it yields CSARDNADTQYF.

This chain links TRBV24-1 with TRBJ2-1; D might be TRBD2 (6 bases). V lost 7 bases, J lost 9 bases, and 12 bases lay in between. The germline CDR1 and CDR2 sequences are KGHDR and SFDVKD. This CDR3 is built from 12 residues. Here the CDR3 DNA reads TGTGCCACCAGCGCGGTGGGGGGTGAGCAGTTCTTC. It yields the protein CATSAVGGEQFF.

The chain combines TRBV6-1 with TRBJ1-2; 10 nucleotides align to TRBD1. Germline V gene lookup returns CDR1 MNHNS and CDR2 SASEGT. The CDR3 loop spans 14 amino acids. With V trimmed by 6 bases and J by 8 bases, 9 bases remained unmatched. Here the CDR3 reads CASRGQGRSGGYTF. The CDR3 DNA reads TGTGCCAGCAGGGGACAGGGGCGGTCGGGCGGCTACACCTTC.

This clonotype has more than one count but fewer than ten. The CDR3 sequence is CASELNRLADTQYF. CDR3 nucleotide sequence: TGTGCCAGCGAGCTTAACCGACTAGCGGATACGCAGTATTTT. The rearrangement uses TRBV7-2 and TRBJ2-3; 8 nucleotides line up with TRBD2. From germline, CDR1 is SGHTA and CDR2 FQGNSA. The junction had 10 bases not matched to a gene; V was cut back by 8 bases and J by 6 bases. The CDR3 has 14 amino acids.

This clonotype was picked up a small number of times. The chain has TRBV12-3 or TRBV12-4 and TRBJ2-4; the match to TRBD1 covers 8 bases. Losses at the gene ends were 9 bases for V and 0 bases for J; bases not matched to a gene: 13. The CDR3 runs to 17 residues. The CDR3 region has the DNA TGTGCCAGGACCGGGACAGGAATATCACTAGCCAAAAACATTCAGTACTTC. As protein: CARTGTGISLAKNIQYF.

The genes are TRBV7-2 and TRBJ1-1; D gene uncertain. This CDR3 contains 11 residues. V was clipped by 6 bases and J by 10 bases, with 12 bases between them. The germline gives CDR1 SGHTA, CDR2 FQGNSA. As DNA, the CDR3 is TGTGCCAGCAGTTCCGTTTCGACAGCTTTCTTT. Residues: CASSSVSTAFF.

The chain couples TRBV10-3 to TRBJ2-1; tentatively, D is TRBD1 or TRBD2 (5 bases each). The CDR3 loop spans 12 amino acids. V lost 6 bases, J lost 9 bases, and 12 bases lay in between. CDR1 and CDR2 (germline): ENHRY, SYGVKD. The CDR3 here is CAIRTLGPEQFF. The CDR3 coding sequence is TGTGCCATCAGGACCCTGGGACCTGAGCAGTTCTTC.

The V gene is TRBV14, the J gene TRBJ2-2, with unresolved D. V lost 0 bases and J lost 3, with 5 bases in between. Germline CDR1 SGHDN, CDR2 FVKESK. This CDR3 is built from 14 residues. CDR3 coding DNA: TGTGCCAGCAGCCAAGAGGCCTACACCGGGGAGCTGTTTTTT. This sequence encodes CASSQEAYTGELFF.

This chain's CDR3 is CASSRRERSEQYF. In DNA, the CDR3 is TGTGCCAGTTCGAGGCGGGAGCGATCCGAGCAGTACTTC. The gene calls are TRBV19 and TRBJ2-7; 7 bases fit TRBD2. The CDR3 loop spans 13 amino acids. The germline gives CDR1 LNHDA, CDR2 SQIVND (reference sequence). V shed 8 bases, J shed 6 bases, and the junction held 10 bases outside the gene matches.

The chain's CDR3 is CASSFRGAGQGNSYEQYF. CDR3 sequence (DNA): TGTGCCAGCAGCTTTAGGGGGGCCGGACAGGGAAACTCCTACGAGCAGTACTTC. This rearrangement joins TRBV7-3 to TRBJ2-7, with 8 bases matching TRBD1. The length of the CDR3 is 18 residues. The V segment lost 3 bases and the J segment 0 bases; nucleotides outside the gene matches: 13. CDR1 and CDR2 from the germline V gene are SGHTA and FQGTGA.